In this sample, the clone carrying this T cell receptor beta chain turned up a few times. The antigen remains unidentified. CDR1 and CDR2 from the germline V gene are LNHDA and SQIVND (reference sequence). The germline V and J ends were trimmed by 3 bases and 5 bases, with 13 bases remaining between them. The CDR3 spans 14 residues. This entry is derived from a study of T cell repertoires in cytomegalovirus infection. TCRdb reprocessed the reads via MiXCR and lists one record per CDR3 protein. The data contain roughly 68,000 distinct CDR3 sequences, 20% to 25% of them singletons. Study-wide points: Pooled public TCR beta family frequency picked out CMV carriers with the relevant HLA.

The material sequenced was PBMCs, sequenced either directly or after in vitro stimulation (not recorded which). The J gene is TRBJ1-1, the V gene TRBV19; tentatively, D is TRBD1 (5 bases). The TCR was taken from a human donor in good health (CMV status not recorded). Some clones in this sample may be carry-over from other donors' samples. CDR3 in amino acids: CASSIETADTEAFF. The CDR3 DNA reads TGTGCCAGTAGTATTGAGACAGCGGATACTGAAGCTTTCTTT.